This T cell receptor (beta chain) is from a study of beta chain features in type 1 diabetes. Study findings and constraints: There was a moderate but significant shortening of TCRB CDR3s in all four CD4+ subsets of Type 1 diabetes patients. Among type 1 diabetes patients, VDJ junctions had fewer insertions and more deletions. Comparison showed that naive, central memory and Treg TCRB repertoires appeared more similar among patients than among healthy donors.

This clone was counted only a few times. Its target is not known. The study reverse transcribed the entire isolated RNA, so it sequenced expressed TCRB transcripts. Here immunoSEQ multiplex PCR was the method, and the copy in TCRdb shows in-frame clones only, minus some. The sample holds roughly 150,000 clones, around 8.3% seen once. One heparinised blood draw, averaging roughly 120 mL, came from each donor. Each sorted population was over 98% pure. Germline CDR1 SNHLY, CDR2 FYNNEI. The ends lost 4 bases at V and 0 bases at J; junction bases unmatched: 4. This CDR3 spans 15 amino acids. The sequencing sample was made of central memory CD4+ T cells from blood. The clonotype comes from a woman under 30 with type 1 diabetes. V gene TRBV2 combines with J gene TRBJ2-7, with 9 bases identical to TRBD2. The CDR3 loop reads CASSGLAGSSYEQYF. For the CDR3, the DNA is TGTGCCAGCAGTGGGCTAGCGGGGAGCTCCTACGAGCAGTACTTC.